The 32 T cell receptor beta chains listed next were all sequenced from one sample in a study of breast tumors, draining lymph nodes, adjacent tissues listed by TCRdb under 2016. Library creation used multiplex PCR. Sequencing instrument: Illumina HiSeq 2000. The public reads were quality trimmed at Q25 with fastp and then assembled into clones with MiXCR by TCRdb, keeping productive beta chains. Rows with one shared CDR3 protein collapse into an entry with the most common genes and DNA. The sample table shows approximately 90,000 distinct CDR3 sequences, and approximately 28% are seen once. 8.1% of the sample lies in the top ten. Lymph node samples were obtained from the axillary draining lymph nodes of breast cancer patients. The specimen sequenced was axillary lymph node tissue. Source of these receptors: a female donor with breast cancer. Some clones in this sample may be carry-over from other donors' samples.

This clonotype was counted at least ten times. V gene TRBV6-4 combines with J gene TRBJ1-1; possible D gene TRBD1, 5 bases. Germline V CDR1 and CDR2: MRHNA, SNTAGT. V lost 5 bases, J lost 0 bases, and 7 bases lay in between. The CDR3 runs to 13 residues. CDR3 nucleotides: TGTGCCAGCAGTCGACAGATGAACACTGAAGCTTTCTTT. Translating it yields CASSRQMNTEAFF.

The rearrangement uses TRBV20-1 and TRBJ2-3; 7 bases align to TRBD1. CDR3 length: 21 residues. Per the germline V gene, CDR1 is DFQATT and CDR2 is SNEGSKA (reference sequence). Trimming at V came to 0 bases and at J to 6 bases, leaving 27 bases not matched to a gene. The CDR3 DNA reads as TGCAGTGCTAGAGATTGCACACCGAACAGACAGGGTCAGTACTACACGGATACGCAGTATTTT. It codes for CSARDCTPNRQGQYYTDTQYF.

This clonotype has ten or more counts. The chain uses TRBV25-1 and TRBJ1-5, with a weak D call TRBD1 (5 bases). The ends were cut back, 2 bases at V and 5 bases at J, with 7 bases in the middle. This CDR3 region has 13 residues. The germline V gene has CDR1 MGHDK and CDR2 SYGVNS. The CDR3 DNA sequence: TGTGCCAGCAGTGAACAGGGCCATCAGCCCCAGCATTTT. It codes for CASSEQGHQPQHF.

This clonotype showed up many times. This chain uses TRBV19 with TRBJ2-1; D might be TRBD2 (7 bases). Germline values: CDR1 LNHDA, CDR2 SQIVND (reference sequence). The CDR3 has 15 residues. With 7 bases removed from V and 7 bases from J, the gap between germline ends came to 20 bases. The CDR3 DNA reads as TGTGCCAGTATAGGGGTCGAGGGAGGGGGGAATGAGCAGTTCTTC. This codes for CASIGVEGGGNEQFF. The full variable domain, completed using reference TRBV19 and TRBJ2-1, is DGGITQSPKYLFRKEGQNVTLSCEQNLNHDAMYWYRQDPGQGLRLIYYSQIVNDFQKGDIAEGYSVSREKKESFPLTVTSAQKNPTAFYLCASIGVEGGGNEQFFGPGTRLTVL.

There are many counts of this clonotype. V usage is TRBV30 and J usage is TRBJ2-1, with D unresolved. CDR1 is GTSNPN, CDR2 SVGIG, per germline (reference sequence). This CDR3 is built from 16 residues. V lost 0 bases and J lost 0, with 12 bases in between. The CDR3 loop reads CAWSVPDIASYNEQFF. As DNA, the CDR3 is TGTGCCTGGAGTGTCCCAGACATAGCCTCCTACAATGAGCAGTTCTTC. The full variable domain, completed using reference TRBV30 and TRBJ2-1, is SQTIHQWPATLVQPVGSPLSLECTVEGTSNPNLYWYRQAAGRGLQLLFYSVGIGQISSEVPQNLSASRPQDRQFILSSKKLLLSDSGFYLCAWSVPDIASYNEQFFGPGTRLTVL.

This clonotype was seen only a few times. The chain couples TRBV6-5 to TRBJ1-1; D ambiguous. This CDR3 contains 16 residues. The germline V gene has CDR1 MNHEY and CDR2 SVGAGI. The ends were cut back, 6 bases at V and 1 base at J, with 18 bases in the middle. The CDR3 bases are TGTGCCAGCAGCAGAAGTAGTATTGGTGGGAACACTGAAGCTTTCTTT. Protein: CASSRSSIGGNTEAFF.

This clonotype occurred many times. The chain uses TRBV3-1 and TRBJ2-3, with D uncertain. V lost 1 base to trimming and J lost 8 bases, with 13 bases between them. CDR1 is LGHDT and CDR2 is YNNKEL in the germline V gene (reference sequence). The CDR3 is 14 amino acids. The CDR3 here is CASSQGGGVGTQYF. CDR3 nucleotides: TGTGCCAGCAGCCAAGGAGGTGGGGTTGGTACGCAGTATTTT.

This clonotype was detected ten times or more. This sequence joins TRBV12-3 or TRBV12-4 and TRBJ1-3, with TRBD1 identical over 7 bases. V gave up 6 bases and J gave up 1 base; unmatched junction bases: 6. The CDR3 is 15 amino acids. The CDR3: CASRPGGTSGNTIYF. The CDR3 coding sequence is TGTGCCAGCAGACCAGGGGGGACATCTGGAAACACCATATATTTT.

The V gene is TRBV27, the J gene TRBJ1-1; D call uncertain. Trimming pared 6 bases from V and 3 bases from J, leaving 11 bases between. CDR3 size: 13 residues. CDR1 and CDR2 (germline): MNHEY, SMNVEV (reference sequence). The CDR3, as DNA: TGTGCCAGCAGACCCAGTTGGGACACTGAAGCTTTCTTT. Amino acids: CASRPSWDTEAFF.

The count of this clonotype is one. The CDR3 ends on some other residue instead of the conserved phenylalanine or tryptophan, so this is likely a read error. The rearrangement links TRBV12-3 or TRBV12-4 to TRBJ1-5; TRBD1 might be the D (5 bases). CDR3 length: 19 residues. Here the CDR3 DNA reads TGTGTCAGCAGTTTATCGGCGGACAAGGGAATGGTGGGCAATCAGCCCCAGCATTGT. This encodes CVSSLSADKGMVGNQPQHC.

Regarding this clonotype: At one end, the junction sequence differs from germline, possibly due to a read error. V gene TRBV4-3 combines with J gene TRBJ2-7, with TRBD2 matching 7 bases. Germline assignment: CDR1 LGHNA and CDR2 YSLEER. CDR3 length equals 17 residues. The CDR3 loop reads CASSQDSSSGGAYEQHF. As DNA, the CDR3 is TGCGCCAGCAGCCAAGATAGTTCTTCGGGGGGAGCCTACGAGCAGCATTTC.

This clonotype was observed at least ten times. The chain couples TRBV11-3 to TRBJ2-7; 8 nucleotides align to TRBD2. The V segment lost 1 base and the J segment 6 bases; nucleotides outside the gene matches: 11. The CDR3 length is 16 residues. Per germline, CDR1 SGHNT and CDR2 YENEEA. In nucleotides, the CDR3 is TGTGCCAGCAGCTTAGTCTCGGGGGGGAGCGGGAGCGAGCAGTACTTC. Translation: CASSLVSGGSGSEQYF.

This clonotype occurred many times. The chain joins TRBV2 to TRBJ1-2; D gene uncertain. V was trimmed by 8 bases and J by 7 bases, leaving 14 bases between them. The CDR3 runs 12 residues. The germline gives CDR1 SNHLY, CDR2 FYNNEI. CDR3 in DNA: TGTGCCAGCCGAGCGTTTATTCGTGGCTACACCTTC. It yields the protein CASRAFIRGYTF.

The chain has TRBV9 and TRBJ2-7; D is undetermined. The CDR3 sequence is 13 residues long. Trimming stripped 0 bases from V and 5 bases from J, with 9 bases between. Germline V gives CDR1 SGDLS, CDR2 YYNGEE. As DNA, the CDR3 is TGTGCCAGCAGCGTAGTACATCCCCACGAGCAGTACTTC. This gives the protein CASSVVHPHEQYF.

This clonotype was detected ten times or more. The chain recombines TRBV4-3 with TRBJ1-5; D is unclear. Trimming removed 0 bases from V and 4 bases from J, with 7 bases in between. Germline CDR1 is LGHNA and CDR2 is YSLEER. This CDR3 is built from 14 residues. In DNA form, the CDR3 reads TGCGCCAGCAGCCAAGATAACGGGAATCAGCCCCAGCATTTT. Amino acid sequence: CASSQDNGNQPQHF.

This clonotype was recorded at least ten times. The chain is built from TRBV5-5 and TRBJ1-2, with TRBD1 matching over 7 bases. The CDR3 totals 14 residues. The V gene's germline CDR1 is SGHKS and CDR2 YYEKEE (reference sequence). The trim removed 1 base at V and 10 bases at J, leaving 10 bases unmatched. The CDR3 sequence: CASSLMGQLSLYTF. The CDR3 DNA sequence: TGTGCCAGCAGCTTGATGGGACAGCTTTCTCTCTACACCTTC.

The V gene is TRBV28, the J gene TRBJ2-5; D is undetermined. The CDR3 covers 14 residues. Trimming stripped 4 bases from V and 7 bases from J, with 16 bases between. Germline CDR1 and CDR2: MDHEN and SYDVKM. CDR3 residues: CASSYPWAPGTQYF. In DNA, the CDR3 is TGTGCCAGCAGTTACCCCTGGGCCCCGGGGACCCAGTACTTC.

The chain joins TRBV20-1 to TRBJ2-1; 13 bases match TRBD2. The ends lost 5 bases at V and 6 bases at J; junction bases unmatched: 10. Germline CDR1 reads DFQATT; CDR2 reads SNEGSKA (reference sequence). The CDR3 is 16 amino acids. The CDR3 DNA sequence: TGCAGTGCTCAACGTGGGACTAGCGGGAATTTCAATGAGCAGTTCTTC. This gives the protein CSAQRGTSGNFNEQFF.

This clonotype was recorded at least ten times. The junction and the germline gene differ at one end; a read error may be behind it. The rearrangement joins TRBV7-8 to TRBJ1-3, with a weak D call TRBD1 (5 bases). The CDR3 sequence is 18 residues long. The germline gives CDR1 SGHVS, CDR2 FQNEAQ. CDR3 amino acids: CASSEIRDRGLAGNAIYF. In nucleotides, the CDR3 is TGTGCCAGCAGCGAAATCAGGGATCGTGGACTAGCTGGAAACGCCATATATTTT.

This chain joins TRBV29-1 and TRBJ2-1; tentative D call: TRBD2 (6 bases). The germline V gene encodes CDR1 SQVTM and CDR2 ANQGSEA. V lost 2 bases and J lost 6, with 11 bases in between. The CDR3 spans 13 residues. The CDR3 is CSVELARPNEQFF. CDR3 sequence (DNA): TGCAGCGTTGAACTAGCGAGGCCCAATGAGCAGTTCTTC.

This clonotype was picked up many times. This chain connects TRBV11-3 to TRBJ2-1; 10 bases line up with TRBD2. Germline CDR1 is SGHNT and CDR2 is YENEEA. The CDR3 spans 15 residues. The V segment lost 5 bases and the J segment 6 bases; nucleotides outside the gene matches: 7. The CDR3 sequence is CASSPHSGRSNEQFF. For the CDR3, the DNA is TGTGCCAGCAGCCCCCATAGCGGGAGGAGCAATGAGCAGTTCTTC.

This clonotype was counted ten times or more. This CDR3 reads CASSQGDRGYNEQFF. CDR3 nucleotides: TGTGCCAGTAGCCAAGGGGACAGGGGATACAATGAGCAGTTCTTC. V gene TRBV19 combines with J gene TRBJ2-1; 10 positions agree with TRBD1. Unmatched junction bases numbered 6, after V lost 6 bases and J lost 4 bases. This CDR3 has 15 residues. Germline V lookup: CDR1 LNHDA, CDR2 SQIVND (reference sequence).

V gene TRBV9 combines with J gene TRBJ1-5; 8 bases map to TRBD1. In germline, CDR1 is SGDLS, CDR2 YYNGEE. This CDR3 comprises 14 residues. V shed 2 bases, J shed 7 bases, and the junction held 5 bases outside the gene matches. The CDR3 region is CASSVGQGRQPQHF. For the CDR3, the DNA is TGTGCCAGCAGCGTTGGACAGGGACGCCAGCCCCAGCATTTT. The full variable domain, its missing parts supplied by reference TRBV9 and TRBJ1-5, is DSGVTQTPKHLITATGQRVTLRCSPRSGDLSVYWYQQSLDQGLQFLIQYYNGEERAKGNILERFSAQQFPDLHSELNLSSLELGDSALYFCASSVGQGRQPQHFGDGTRLSIL.

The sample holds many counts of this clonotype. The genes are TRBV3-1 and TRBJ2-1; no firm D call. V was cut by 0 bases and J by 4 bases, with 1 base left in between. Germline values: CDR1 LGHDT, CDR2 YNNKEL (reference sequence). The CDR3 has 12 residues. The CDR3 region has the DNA TGTGCCAGCAGCCAAGATTACAATGAGCAGTTCTTC. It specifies CASSQDYNEQFF.

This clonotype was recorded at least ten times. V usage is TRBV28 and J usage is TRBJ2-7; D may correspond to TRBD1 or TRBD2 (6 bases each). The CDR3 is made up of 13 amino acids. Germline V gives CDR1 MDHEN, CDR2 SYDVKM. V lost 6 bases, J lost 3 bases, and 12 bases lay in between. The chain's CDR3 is CASRTGTYYEQYF. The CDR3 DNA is TGTGCCAGCAGAACAGGGACTTACTACGAGCAGTACTTC.

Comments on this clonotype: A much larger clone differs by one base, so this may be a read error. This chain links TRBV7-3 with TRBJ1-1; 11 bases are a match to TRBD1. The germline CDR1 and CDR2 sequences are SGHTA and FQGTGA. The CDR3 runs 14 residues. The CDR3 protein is CAGSLGTGGTEAFF. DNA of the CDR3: TGTGCCGGCAGCTTAGGGACAGGGGGAACTGAAGCTTTCTTT.

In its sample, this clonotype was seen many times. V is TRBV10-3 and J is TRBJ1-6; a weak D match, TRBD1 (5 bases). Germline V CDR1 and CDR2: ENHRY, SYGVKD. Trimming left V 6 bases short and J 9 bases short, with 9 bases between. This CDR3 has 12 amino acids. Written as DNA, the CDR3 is TGTGCCATCAGCGGGGGGAGTTCACCCCTCCACTTT. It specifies CAISGGSSPLHF.

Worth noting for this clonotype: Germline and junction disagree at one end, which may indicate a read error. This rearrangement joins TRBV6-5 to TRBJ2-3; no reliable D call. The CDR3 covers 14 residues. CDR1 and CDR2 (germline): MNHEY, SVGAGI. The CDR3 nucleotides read TGTGCCAGCAGTCACTCTTCTGGCGTAGATACGCAGTATTTT. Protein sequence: CASSHSSGVDTQYF.

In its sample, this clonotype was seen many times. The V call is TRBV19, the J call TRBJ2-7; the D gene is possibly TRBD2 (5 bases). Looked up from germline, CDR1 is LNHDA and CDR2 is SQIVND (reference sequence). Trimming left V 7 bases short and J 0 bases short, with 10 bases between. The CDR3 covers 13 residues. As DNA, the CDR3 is TGTGCCAGTAATTCGGGGAACTCCTACGAGCAGTACTTC. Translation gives CASNSGNSYEQYF.

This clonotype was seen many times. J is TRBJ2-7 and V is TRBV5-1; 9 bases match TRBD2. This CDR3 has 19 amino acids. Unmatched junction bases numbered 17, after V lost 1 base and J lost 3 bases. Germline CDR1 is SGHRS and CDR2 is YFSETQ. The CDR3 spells CASSLPTRAVAGESYEQYF. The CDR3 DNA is TGCGCCAGCAGCTTGCCCACCCGGGCCGTAGCGGGAGAGAGCTACGAGCAGTACTTC.

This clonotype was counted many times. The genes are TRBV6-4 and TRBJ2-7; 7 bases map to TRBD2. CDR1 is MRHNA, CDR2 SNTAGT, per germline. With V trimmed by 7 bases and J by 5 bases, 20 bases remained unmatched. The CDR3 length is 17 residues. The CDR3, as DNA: TGTGCCAGCATTCTTGGGGACGTTTCGGCGGGAGAAAACGAGCAGTACTTC. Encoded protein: CASILGDVSAGENEQYF.

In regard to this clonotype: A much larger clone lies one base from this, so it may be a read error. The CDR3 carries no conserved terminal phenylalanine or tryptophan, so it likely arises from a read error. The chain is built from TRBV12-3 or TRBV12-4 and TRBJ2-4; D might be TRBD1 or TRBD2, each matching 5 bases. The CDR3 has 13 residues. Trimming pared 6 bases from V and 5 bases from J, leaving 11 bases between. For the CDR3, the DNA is TGTGCCAGCAGCCACGGGGCAGAAAACATTCAGTACCTC. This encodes CASSHGAENIQYL.